This T cell receptor (beta chain) was captured in a study of CD8 T cells in Susac syndrome. The RNA input was 0.5 to 1 ug, and it was reverse transcribed with random hexamers. The authors amplified TCR beta CDR3 across 54 Vbeta and 13 Jbeta using immunoSEQ multiplex PCR. TCRdb re-derived calls from the immunoSEQ multiplex PCR reads in MiXCR, one entry per CDR3 protein. The sample records around 150,000 distinct CDR3 sequences, nearly 95% being singletons. Per the germline V gene, CDR1 is LNHDA and CDR2 is SQIVND (reference sequence). The V end lost 1 base, the J end lost 7 bases, and 10 bases lay between the germline ends. There are 13 residues in the CDR3.

The V and J genes are TRBV19 and TRBJ2-5, with D possibly matching TRBD1 (6 bases). The clonotype originates from a human donor in good health. The sample taken for sequencing was CD8+ T cells from PBMCs. The CDR3 protein is CASSIAGRGTQYF. CDR3 nucleotides: TGTGCCAGTAGTATAGCGGGCAGGGGGACCCAGTACTTC. Supplemented by reference TRBV19 and TRBJ2-5, the full variable domain reads DGGITQSPKYLFRKEGQNVTLSCEQNLNHDAMYWYRQDPGQGLRLIYYSQIVNDFQKGDIAEGYSVSREKKESFPLTVTSAQKNPTAFYLCASSIAGRGTQYFGPGTRLLVL.